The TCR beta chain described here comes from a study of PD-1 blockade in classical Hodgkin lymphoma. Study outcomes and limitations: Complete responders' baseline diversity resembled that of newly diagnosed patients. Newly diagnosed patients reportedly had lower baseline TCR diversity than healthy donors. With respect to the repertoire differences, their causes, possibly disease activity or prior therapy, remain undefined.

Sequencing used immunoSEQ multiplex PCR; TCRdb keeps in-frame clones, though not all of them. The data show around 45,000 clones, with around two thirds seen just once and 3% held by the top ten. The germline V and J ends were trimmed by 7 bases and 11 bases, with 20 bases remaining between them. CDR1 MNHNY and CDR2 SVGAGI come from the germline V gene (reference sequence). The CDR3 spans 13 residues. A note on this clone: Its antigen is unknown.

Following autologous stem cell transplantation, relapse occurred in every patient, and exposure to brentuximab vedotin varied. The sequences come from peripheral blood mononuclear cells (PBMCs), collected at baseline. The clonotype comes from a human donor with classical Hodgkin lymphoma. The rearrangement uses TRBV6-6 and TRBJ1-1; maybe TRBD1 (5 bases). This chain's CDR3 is CASTTPPRVRAFF. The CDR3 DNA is TGTGCCAGCACCACCCCCCCCAGGGTGAGGGCTTTCTTT.